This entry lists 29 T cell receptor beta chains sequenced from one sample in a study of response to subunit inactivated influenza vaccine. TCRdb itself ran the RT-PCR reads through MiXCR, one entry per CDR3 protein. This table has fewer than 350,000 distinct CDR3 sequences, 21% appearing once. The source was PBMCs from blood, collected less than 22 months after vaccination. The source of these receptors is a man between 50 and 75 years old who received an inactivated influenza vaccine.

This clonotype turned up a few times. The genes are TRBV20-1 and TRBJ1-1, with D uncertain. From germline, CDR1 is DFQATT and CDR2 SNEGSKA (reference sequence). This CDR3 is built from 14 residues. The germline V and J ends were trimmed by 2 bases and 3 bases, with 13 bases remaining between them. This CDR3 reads CSARSITAYTEAFF. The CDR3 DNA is TGCAGTGCTAGATCCATCACAGCTTACACTGAAGCTTTCTTT.

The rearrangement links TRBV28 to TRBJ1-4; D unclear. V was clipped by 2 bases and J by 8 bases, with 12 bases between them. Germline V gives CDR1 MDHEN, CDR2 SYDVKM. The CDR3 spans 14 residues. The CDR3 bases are TGTGCCAGCAGTTTAGAAAGGTTCTGGGAAAAACTGTTTTTT. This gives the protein CASSLERFWEKLFF.

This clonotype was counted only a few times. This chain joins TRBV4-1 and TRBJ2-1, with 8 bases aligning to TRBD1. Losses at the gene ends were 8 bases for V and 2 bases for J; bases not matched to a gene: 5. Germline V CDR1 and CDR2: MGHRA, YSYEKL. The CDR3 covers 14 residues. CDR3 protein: CASGSDRAYNEQFF. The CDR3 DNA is TGCGCCAGCGGATCGGACAGGGCCTACAATGAGCAGTTCTTC.

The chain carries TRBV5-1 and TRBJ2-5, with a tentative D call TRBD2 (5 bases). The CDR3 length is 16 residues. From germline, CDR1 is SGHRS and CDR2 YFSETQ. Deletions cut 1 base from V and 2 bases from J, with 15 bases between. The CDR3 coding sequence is TGCGCCAGCAGCTTGTCGCGCGGGTCCTTGCAAGAGACCCAGTACTTC. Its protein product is CASSLSRGSLQETQYF.

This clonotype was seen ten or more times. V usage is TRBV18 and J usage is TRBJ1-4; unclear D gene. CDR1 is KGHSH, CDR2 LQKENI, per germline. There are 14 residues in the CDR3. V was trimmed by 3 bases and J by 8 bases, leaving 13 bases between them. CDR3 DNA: TGTGCCAGCTCACCCGGCCCAGGTGGCGAAAAACTGTTTTTT. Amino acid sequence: CASSPGPGGEKLFF.

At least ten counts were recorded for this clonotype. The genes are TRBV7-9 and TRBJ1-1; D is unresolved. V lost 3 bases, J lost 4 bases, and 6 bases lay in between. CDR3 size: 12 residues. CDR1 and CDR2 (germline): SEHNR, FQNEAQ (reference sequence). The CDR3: CASSFSITEAFF. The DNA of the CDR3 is TGTGCCAGCAGCTTTTCTATCACTGAAGCTTTCTTT.

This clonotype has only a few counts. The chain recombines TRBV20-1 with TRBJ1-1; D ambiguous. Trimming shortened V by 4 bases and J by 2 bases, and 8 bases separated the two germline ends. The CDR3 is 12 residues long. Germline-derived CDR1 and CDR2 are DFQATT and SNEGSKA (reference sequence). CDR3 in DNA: TGCAGTGCTACCGCTGCTAACACTGAAGCTTTCTTT. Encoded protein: CSATAANTEAFF.

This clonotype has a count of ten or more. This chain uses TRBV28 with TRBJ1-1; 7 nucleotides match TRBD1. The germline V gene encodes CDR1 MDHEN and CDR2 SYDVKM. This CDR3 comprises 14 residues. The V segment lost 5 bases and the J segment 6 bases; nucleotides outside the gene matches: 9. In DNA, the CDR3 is TGTGCCAGCAGTCCGGACAGGACGTTCTCTGAAGCTTTCTTT. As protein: CASSPDRTFSEAFF. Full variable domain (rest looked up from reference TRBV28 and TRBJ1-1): DVKVTQSSRYLVKRTGEKVFLECVQDMDHENMFWYRQDPGLGLRLIYFSYDVKMKEKGDIPEGYSVSREKKERFSLILESASTNQTSMYLCASSPDRTFSEAFFGQGTRLTVV.

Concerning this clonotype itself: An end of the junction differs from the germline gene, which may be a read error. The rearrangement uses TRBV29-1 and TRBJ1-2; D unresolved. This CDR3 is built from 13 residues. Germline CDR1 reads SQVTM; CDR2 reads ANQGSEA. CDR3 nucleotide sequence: TGCAGCGTTGCTCAGAAAGCTAACTGTGGCTACACCTTC. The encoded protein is CSVAQKANCGYTF.

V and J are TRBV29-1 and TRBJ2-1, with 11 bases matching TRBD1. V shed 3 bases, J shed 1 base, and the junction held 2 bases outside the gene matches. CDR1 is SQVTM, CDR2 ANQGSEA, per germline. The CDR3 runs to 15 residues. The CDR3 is CSVDRDRGSYNEQFF. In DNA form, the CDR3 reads TGCAGCGTTGATAGGGACAGGGGGTCCTACAATGAGCAGTTCTTC.

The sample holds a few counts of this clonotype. CDR3 bases: TGTGCCATCGGTGTCGAGGGGAAAGAGACCCAGTACTTC. Protein product: CAIGVEGKETQYF. The V and J genes are TRBV10-3 and TRBJ2-5, with D perhaps TRBD1 or TRBD2 (5 bases each). Germline V gene lookup returns CDR1 ENHRY and CDR2 SYGVKD. Trimming cost V 8 bases and J 3 bases, with 13 bases left between them. This CDR3 spans 13 amino acids.

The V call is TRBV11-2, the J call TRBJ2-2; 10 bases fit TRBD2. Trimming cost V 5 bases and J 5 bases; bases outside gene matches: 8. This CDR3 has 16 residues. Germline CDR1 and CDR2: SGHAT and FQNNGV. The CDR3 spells CASSRLATSGTGELFF. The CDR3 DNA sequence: TGTGCCAGCAGCCGCCTTGCGACTAGCGGGACCGGGGAGCTGTTTTTT.

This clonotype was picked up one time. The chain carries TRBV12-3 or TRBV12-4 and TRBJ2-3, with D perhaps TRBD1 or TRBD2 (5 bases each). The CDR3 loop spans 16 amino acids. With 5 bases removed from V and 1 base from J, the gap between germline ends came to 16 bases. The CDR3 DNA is TGTGCCAGCAGTCTCTTCCTGACAGCGGGCACAGATACGCAGTATTTT. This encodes CASSLFLTAGTDTQYF.

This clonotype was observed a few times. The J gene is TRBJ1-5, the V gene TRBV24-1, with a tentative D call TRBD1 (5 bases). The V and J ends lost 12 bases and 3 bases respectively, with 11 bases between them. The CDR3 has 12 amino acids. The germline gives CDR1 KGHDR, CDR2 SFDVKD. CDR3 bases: TGTGCCGCTCAGGGCGACAATCAGCCCCAGCATTTT. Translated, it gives CAAQGDNQPQHF.

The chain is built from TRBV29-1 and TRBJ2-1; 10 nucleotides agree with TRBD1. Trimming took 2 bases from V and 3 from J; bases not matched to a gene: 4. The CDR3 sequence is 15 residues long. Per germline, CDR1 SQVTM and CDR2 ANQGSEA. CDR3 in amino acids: CSVEPRDRGYNEQFF. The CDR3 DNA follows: TGCAGCGTTGAACCCCGGGACAGGGGCTACAATGAGCAGTTCTTC.

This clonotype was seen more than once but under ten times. The DNA for the CDR3 is TGCGCCAGCAGCACATCCAGCCGGGGGAACTACAATGAGCAGTTCTTC. This encodes CASSTSSRGNYNEQFF. V gene TRBV5-1 combines with J gene TRBJ2-1; tentative D call: TRBD2 (6 bases). The ends were cut back, 4 bases at V and 3 bases at J, with 17 bases in the middle. Germline V gives CDR1 SGHRS, CDR2 YFSETQ. CDR3 length equals 16 residues.

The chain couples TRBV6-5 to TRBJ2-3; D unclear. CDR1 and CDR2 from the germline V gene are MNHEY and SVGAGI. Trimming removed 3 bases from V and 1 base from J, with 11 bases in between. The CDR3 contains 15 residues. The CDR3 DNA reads TGTGCCAGCAGTTATAGGGCCTCAGGCACAGATACGCAGTATTTT. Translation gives CASSYRASGTDTQYF.

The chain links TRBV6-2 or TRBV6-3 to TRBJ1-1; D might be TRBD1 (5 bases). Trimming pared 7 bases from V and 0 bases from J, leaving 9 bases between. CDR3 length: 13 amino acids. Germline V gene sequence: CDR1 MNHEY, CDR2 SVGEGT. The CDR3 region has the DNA TGTGCCAGCATAAACAGGATGAACACTGAAGCTTTCTTT. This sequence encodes CASINRMNTEAFF.

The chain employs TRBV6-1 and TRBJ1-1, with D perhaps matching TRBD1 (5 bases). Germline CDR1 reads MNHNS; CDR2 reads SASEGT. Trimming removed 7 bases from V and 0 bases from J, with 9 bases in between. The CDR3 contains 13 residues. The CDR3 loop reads CASIMTVNTEAFF. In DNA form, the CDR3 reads TGTGCCAGCATAATGACAGTGAACACTGAAGCTTTCTTT.

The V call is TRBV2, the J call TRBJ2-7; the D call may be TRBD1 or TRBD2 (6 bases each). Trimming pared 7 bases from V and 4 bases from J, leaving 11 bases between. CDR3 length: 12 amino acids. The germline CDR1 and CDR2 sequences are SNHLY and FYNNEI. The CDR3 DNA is TGTGCCAGCAACCAGGGGACTTACGAGCAGTACTTC. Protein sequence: CASNQGTYEQYF.

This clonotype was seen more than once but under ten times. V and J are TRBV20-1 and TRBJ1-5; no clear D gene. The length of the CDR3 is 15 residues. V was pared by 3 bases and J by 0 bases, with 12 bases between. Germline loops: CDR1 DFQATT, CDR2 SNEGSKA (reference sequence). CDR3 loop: CSASGGRASNQPQHF. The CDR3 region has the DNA TGCAGTGCTAGCGGCGGACGAGCTAGCAATCAGCCCCAGCATTTT.

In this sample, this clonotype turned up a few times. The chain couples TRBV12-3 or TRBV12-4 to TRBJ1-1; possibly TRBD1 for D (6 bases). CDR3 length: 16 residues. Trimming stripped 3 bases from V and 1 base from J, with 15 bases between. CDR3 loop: CASSFRGGARNTEAFF. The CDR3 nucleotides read TGTGCCAGCAGTTTCCGGGGGGGGGCGCGGAACACTGAAGCTTTCTTT.

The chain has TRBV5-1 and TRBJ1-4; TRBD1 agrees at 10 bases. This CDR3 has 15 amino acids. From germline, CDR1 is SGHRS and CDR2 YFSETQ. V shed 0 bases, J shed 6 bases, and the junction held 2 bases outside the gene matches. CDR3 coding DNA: TGCGCCAGCAGCTTGGAGGGACAGGGGTATGAAAAACTGTTTTTT. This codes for CASSLEGQGYEKLFF.

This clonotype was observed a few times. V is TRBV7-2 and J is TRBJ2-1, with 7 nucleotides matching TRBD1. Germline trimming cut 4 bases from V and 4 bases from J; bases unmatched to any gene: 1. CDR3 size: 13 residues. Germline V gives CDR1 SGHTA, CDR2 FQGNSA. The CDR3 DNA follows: TGTGCCAGCAGCTGGGACAGTTACAATGAGCAGTTCTTC. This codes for CASSWDSYNEQFF.

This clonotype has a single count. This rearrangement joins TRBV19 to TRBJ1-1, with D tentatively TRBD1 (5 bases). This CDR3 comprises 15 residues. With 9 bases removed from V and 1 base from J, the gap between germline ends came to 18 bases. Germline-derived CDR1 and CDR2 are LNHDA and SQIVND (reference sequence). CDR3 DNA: TGTGCCAGCCAGACAGTGGAAGCCAGGAACACTGAAGCTTTCTTT. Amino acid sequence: CASQTVEARNTEAFF.

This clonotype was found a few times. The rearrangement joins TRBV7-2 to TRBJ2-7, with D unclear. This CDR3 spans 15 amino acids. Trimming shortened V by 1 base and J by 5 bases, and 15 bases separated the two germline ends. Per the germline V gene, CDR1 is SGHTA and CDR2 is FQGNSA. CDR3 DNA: TGTGCCAGCAGCTTAGTTGGGGAAGGGCCCCACGAGCAGTACTTC. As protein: CASSLVGEGPHEQYF.

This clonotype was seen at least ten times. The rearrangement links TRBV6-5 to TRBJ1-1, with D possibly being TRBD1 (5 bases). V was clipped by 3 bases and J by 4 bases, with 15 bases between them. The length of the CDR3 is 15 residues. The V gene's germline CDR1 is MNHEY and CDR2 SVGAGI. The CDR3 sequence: CASSYAPGLGTEAFF. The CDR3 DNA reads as TGTGCCAGCAGTTATGCACCAGGGCTAGGCACTGAAGCTTTCTTT.

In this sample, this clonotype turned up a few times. For the CDR3, the DNA is TGTGCCAGCAGCTTAGTGGAGGGTAGGTCTCAGCCCCAGCATTTT. Its protein is CASSLVEGRSQPQHF. The rearrangement uses TRBV7-2 and TRBJ1-5, with unresolved D. CDR1 SGHTA and CDR2 FQGNSA come from the germline V gene. V was trimmed by 1 base and J by 6 bases, leaving 13 bases between them. This CDR3 is built from 15 residues.

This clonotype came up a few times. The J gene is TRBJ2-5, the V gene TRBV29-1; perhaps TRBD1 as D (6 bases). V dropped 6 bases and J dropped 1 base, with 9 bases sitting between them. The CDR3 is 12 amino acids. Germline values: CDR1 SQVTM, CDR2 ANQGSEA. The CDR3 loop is CSVGQFQETQYF. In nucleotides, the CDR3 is TGCAGCGTAGGACAGTTCCAAGAGACCCAGTACTTC.